Described below is a single TCR beta chain sequence and its context. Antigen unknown. The CDR3 spans 16 residues. Germline CDR1 reads LGHNA; CDR2 reads YNFKEQ. With 60 Vbeta and 13 Jbeta primers, the PCR was carried out. Original handling: Unique TCR beta chains totaled some 81 million in a later count, with around 10 million of them shared. Sequencing was performed with immunoSEQ multiplex PCR; in TCRdb, only in-frame clones are kept and a portion is missing. V and J calls and clone size come straight from that table; D and trimming were deduced from the DNA. The sample yields more than 85,000 clones, roughly four fifths seen once. This sample was included in a study of cytomegalovirus exposure and HLA in healthy donors. The study's findings and limits: As immune exposure information, only CMV serostatus was available. Among TCR sequences, most were rare, though some public TCRs appeared in many donors.

The gene calls are TRBV4-2 and TRBJ2-5, with D possibly TRBD2 on 7 matching bases. The assigned J gene may be wrong: the sequence end matches TRBJ2-7 better. This clonotype was sampled from a male donor in good health and CMV-seropositive. The specimen sequenced was PBMCs. CDR3 protein: CASSQGSIQGTIEQYF. CDR3 nucleotide sequence: TGTGCCAGCAGCCAAGGTTCCATCCAGGGGACTATCGAGCAGTACTTC.